Sequencing of this T cell receptor beta chain was carried out in a study of human T cells and chemical hapten exposure. About the study: Patch tests of 0.01% DPC on the upper back were read at 6 days.

MiXCR, applied by TCRdb to the RACE reads, yields one record per CDR3 protein. The sample has some 38,000 distinct CDR3 sequences, 7.5% to 9% seen once. This clonotype was picked up a small number of times. Its antigen remains unidentified. Notes on the study in general: Once DPC sensitization occurred, TCRs above 1 in 1000 frequency showed no change.

Germline V gene data show CDR1 as SGHDT and CDR2 as YYEEEE. The CDR3 contains 15 residues. The V end was cut by 0 bases, the J end by 8 bases, with 17 bases between. Indicated time point: pre-sensitization, week 0. The treatment was: therapeutic diphenylcyclopropenone sensitization with weekly scalp DPC. Blood collection took place prior to placing each patch test. The V call is TRBV5-6, the J call TRBJ1-1; possibly TRBD1 for D (5 bases). The sequence was collected from a woman aged 50 to 60 with alopecia areata. Some clones in this sample may be carry-over from other donors' samples. The sequencing used whole blood, collected in connection with sensitization to the hapten diphenylcyclopropenone (DPC). The CDR3 DNA sequence: TGTGCCAGCAGCTTGGGAGCAGAGTGGGGCATGGAAGCTTTCTTT. This translates into CASSLGAEWGMEAFF. Together with reference TRBV5-6 and TRBJ1-1, the CDR3 gives the full variable domain: DAGVTQSPTHLIKTRGQQVTLRCSPKSGHDTVSWYQQALGQGPQFIFQYYEEEERQRGNFPDRFSGHQFPNYSSELNVNALLLGDSALYLCASSLGAEWGMEAFFGQGTRLTVV.